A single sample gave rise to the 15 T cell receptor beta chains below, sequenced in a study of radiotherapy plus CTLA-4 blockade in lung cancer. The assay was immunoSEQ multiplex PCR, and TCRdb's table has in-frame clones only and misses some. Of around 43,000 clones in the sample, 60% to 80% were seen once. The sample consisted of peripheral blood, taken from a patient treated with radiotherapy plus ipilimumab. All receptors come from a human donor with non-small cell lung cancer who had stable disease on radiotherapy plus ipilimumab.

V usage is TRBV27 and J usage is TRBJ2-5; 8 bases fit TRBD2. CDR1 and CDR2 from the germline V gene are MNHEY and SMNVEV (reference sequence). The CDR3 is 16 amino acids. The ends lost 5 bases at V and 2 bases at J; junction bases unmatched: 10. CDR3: CASSRGGTRGQETQYF. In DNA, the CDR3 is TGTGCCAGCAGTCGGGGGGGGACTAGAGGACAAGAGACCCAGTACTTC.

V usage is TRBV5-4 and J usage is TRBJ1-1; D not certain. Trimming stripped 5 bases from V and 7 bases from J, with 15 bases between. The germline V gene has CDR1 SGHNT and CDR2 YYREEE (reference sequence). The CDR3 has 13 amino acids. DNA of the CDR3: TGTGCCAGCAGTTTGTCAGGAATCCATGAAGCTTTCTTT. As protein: CASSLSGIHEAFF.

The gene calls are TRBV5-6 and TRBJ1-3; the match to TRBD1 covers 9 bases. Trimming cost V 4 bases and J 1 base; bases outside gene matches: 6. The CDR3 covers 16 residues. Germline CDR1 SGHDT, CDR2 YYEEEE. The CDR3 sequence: CASSPWDRDSGNTIYF. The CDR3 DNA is TGTGCCAGCAGCCCGTGGGACAGGGATTCTGGAAACACCATATATTTT.

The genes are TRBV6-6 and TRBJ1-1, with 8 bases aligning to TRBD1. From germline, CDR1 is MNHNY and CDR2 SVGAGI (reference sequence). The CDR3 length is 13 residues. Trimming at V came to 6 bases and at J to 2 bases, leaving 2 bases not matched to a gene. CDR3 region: CASRDRANTEAFF. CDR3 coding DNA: TGTGCCAGCAGGGACAGGGCAAACACTGAAGCTTTCTTT.

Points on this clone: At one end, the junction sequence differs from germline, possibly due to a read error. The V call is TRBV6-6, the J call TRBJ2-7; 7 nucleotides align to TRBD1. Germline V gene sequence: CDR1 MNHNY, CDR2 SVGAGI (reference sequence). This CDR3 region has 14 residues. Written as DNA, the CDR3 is TGTGCCAGCAGTTACAGGACAGGCGACTACAAGCAGTACTTC. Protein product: CASSYRTGDYKQYF.

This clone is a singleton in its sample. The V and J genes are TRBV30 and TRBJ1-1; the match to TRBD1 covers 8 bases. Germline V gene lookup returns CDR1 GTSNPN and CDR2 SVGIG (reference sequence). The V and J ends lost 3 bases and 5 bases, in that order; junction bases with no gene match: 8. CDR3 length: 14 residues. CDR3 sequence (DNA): TGTGCCTGGAGGCCACAGGGGGTTGAGACTGAAGCTTTCTTT. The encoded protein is CAWRPQGVETEAFF.

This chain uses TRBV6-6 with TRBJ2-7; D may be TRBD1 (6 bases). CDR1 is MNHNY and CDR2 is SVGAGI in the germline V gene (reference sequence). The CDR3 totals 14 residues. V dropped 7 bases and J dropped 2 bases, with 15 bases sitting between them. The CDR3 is CASTNGQGTYEQYF. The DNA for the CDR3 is TGTGCCAGCACCAACGGGCAGGGGACCTACGAGCAGTACTTC.

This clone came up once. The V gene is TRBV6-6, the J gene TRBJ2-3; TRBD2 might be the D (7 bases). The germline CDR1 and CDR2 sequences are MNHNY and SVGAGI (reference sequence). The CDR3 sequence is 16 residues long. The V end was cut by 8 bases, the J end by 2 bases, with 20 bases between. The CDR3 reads CASRQAGAPTTDTQYF. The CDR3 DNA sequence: TGTGCCAGCCGACAGGCGGGGGCCCCCACCACAGATACGCAGTATTTT.

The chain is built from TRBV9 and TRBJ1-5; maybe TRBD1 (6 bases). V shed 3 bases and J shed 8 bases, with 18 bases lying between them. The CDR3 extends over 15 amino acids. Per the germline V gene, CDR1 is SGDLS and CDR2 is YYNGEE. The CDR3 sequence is CASSATGSPIEPQHF. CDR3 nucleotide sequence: TGTGCCAGCAGCGCAACAGGGAGTCCTATAGAGCCCCAGCATTTT.

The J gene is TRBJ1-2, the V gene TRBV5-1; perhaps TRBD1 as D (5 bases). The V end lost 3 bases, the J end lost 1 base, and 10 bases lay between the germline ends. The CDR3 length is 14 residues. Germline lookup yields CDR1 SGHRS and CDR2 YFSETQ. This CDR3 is CASSSTGDNYGYTF. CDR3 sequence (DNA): TGCGCCAGCAGCTCTACAGGAGATAACTATGGCTACACCTTC.

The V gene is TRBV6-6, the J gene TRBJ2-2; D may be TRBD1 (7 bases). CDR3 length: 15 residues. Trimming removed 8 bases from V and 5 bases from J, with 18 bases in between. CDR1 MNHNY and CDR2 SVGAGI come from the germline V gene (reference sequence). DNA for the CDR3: TGTGCCAGCCTAACTGCAGGGGGGCGAACCGGGGAGCTGTTTTTT. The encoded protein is CASLTAGGRTGELFF.

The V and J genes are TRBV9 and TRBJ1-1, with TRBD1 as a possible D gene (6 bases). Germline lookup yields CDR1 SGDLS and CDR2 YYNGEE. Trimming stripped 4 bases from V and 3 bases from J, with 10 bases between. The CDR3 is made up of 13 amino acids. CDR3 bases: TGTGCCAGCAGCCCCGGACAGTACACTGAAGCTTTCTTT. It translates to CASSPGQYTEAFF.

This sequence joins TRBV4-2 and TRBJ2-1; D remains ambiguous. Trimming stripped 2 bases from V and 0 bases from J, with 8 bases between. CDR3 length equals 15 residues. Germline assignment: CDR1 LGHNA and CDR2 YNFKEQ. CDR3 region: CASSQYASSYNEQFF. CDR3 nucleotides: TGTGCCAGCAGCCAATATGCCAGCTCCTACAATGAGCAGTTCTTC.

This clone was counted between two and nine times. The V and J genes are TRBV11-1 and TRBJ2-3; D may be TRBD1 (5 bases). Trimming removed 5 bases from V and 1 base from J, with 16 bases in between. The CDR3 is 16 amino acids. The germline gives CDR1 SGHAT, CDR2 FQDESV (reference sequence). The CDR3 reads CASSRNQGRGTDTQYF. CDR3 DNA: TGTGCCAGCAGCCGAAACCAGGGTCGCGGCACAGATACGCAGTATTTT.

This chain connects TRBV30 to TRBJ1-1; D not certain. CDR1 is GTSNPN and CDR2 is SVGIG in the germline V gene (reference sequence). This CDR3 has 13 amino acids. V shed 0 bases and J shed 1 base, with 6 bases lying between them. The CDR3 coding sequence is TGTGCCTGGAGTGTACGAGGGAACACTGAAGCTTTCTTT. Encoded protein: CAWSVRGNTEAFF.